These 30 T cell receptor beta chains were all obtained from the same sample, sequenced in a study of T cell responses to AZD1222 COVID-19 vaccine. This table comes from immunoSEQ multiplex PCR, and its TCRdb copy is limited to in-frame clones, with some not included. Of 130,000 or so clones in the sample, 80% to 90% were seen once. The sample was peripheral blood, taken 28 days after the second AZD1222 dose. All receptors come from an adult who received the AZD1222 COVID-19 vaccine.

This chain uses TRBV2 with TRBJ2-1; TRBD2 matches 15 bases. The CDR3 is 15 amino acids. Germline loops: CDR1 SNHLY, CDR2 FYNNEI. V trimming: 5 bases; J trimming: 10 bases; junction bases outside the gene matches: 6. Written as DNA, the CDR3 is TGTGCCAGCAGTCGGACTAGCGGGAGGGCCGGGGAGCAGTTCTTC. It codes for CASSRTSGRAGEQFF.

The chain employs TRBV5-4 and TRBJ2-3, with 7 nucleotides matching TRBD2. Germline-derived CDR1 and CDR2 are SGHNT and YYREEE (reference sequence). The CDR3 runs 14 residues. The V and J ends lost 2 bases and 3 bases, in that order; junction bases with no gene match: 3. In nucleotides, the CDR3 is TGTGCCAGCAGCTTCGGGGGGAGTACAGATACGCAGTATTTT. This codes for CASSFGGSTDTQYF.

The rearrangement joins TRBV25-1 to TRBJ2-3, with a possible D match to TRBD1 (6 bases). The CDR3 runs to 14 residues. Germline CDR1 reads MGHDK; CDR2 reads SYGVNS. Trimming pared 4 bases from V and 3 bases from J, leaving 11 bases between. The CDR3 loop reads CASSALQGTDTQYF. The CDR3 nucleotides read TGTGCCAGCAGTGCCCTACAGGGTACAGATACGCAGTATTTT.

J is TRBJ1-2 and V is TRBV2, with a weak D call TRBD1 (5 bases). V was trimmed by 3 bases and J by 7 bases, leaving 15 bases between them. This CDR3 contains 14 residues. The germline V gene has CDR1 SNHLY and CDR2 FYNNEI. The CDR3 DNA follows: TGTGCCAGCAGTGAGGACAATCCTTCACCTGGCTACACCTTC. Its protein is CASSEDNPSPGYTF. The variable domain in full, completed from reference TRBV2 and TRBJ1-2, reads EPEVTQTPSHQVTQMGQEVILRCVPISNHLYFYWYRQILGQKVEFLVSFYNNEISEKSEIFDDQFSVERPDGSNFTLKIRSTKLEDSAMYFCASSEDNPSPGYTFGSGTRLTVV.

The chain recombines TRBV19 with TRBJ2-7, with D maybe TRBD2 (7 bases). The CDR3 totals 14 residues. Trimming shortened V by 8 bases and J by 7 bases, and 21 bases separated the two germline ends. Germline loops: CDR1 LNHDA, CDR2 SQIVND (reference sequence). The CDR3 sequence: CASSGGGRLEEQYF. CDR3 in DNA: TGTGCCAGTTCCGGGGGCGGGAGACTTGAAGAGCAGTACTTC.

Only one count was recorded for this clone. The genes are TRBV7-6 and TRBJ2-2, with a possible D match to TRBD1 (5 bases). There are 13 residues in the CDR3. Deletions cut 0 bases from V and 6 bases from J, with 5 bases between. The V gene's germline CDR1 is SGHVS and CDR2 FNYEAQ. Here the CDR3 reads CASSLATAGELFF. DNA of the CDR3: TGTGCCAGCAGCTTAGCGACAGCCGGGGAGCTGTTTTTT.

J is TRBJ2-3 and V is TRBV5-8; weak D call: TRBD1 (6 bases). The CDR3 has 16 residues. Germline values: CDR1 SGHTS, CDR2 YDEGEE. V was cut by 0 bases and J by 3 bases, with 14 bases left in between. CDR3 coding DNA: TGTGCCAGCAGCTTGGGGTCGGGACAAGGGACAGATACGCAGTATTTT. Amino acids: CASSLGSGQGTDTQYF. Full variable domain (outside the CDR3, taken from reference TRBV5-8 and TRBJ2-3): EAGVTQSPTHLIKTRGQQATLRCSPISGHTSVYWYQQALGLGLQFLLWYDEGEERNRGNFPPRFSGRQFPNYSSELNVNALELEDSALYLCASSLGSGQGTDTQYFGPGTRLTVL.

In this sample, this clone turned up a few times. The chain couples TRBV10-2 to TRBJ1-5, with a possible D match to TRBD1 (6 bases). V was shortened by 3 bases and J by 0 bases, with 15 bases between the two germline ends. Germline values: CDR1 WSHSY, CDR2 SAAADI. This CDR3 contains 17 residues. CDR3 loop: CASSDFGGADSNQPQHF. CDR3 in DNA: TGCGCCAGCAGTGATTTTGGGGGCGCGGATAGCAATCAGCCCCAGCATTTT.

Only a few counts were recorded for this clone. The chain joins TRBV11-3 to TRBJ2-1; the match to TRBD1 covers 9 bases. This CDR3 is 16 amino acids long. Germline V gene sequence: CDR1 SGHNT, CDR2 YENEEA. The ends lost 3 bases at V and 6 bases at J; junction bases unmatched: 9. The CDR3 DNA reads as TGTGCCAGCAGCTTCCGGGGACAGGGTGACGGCAATGAGCAGTTCTTC. This sequence encodes CASSFRGQGDGNEQFF.

The chain combines TRBV30 with TRBJ1-3; the D is unclear. The germline V gene encodes CDR1 GTSNPN and CDR2 SVGIG (reference sequence). This CDR3 region has 13 residues. Deletions cut 3 bases from V and 4 bases from J, with 10 bases between. The CDR3 region is CAWSPRAGNTIYF. The CDR3 DNA follows: TGTGCCTGGAGCCCCCGAGCGGGAAACACCATATATTTT.

This chain uses TRBV15 with TRBJ1-5, with D unresolved. The CDR3 is 14 amino acids. Germline V gene data show CDR1 as LNHNV and CDR2 as YYDKDF (reference sequence). V was cut by 5 bases and J by 1 base, with 9 bases left in between. The CDR3 DNA sequence: TGTGCCACCAGCCCTGGTTCAAGCAATCAGCCCCAGCATTTT. Protein sequence: CATSPGSSNQPQHF.

The J gene is TRBJ1-5, the V gene TRBV19, with TRBD1 identical over 7 bases. The CDR3 totals 16 residues. Germline values: CDR1 LNHDA, CDR2 SQIVND (reference sequence). V lost 5 bases to trimming and J lost 2 bases; unmatched junction nucleotides: 9. CDR3 protein: CASSGAGGAGNQPQHF. The CDR3 DNA reads TGTGCCAGTAGTGGCGCAGGGGGGGCCGGCAATCAGCCCCAGCATTTT.

This chain connects TRBV18 to TRBJ2-7; D is undetermined. Germline CDR1 is KGHSH and CDR2 is LQKENI. The CDR3 contains 12 residues. V lost 3 bases to trimming and J lost 6 bases, with 9 bases between them. CDR3 amino acids: CASSPGSLEQYF. The CDR3 nucleotides read TGTGCCAGCTCACCGGGTAGTCTCGAGCAGTACTTC.

The gene calls are TRBV7-8 and TRBJ1-1, with D uncertain. V was pared by 5 bases and J by 1 base, with 17 bases between. Per the germline V gene, CDR1 is SGHVS and CDR2 is FQNEAQ. The CDR3 has 16 amino acids. The CDR3, as DNA: TGTGCCAGCAGCACCAAGCCTTGGGCGGCGAACACTGAAGCTTTCTTT. Translating gives CASSTKPWAANTEAFF.

This chain uses TRBV12-3 or TRBV12-4 with TRBJ1-1, with D hard to call. V was pared by 3 bases and J by 5 bases, with 7 bases between. The CDR3 has 12 amino acids. The CDR3 reads CASSFGGTEAFF. The CDR3 region has the DNA TGTGCCAGCAGTTTTGGAGGGACTGAAGCTTTCTTT.

This chain uses TRBV27 with TRBJ1-4, with D possibly matching TRBD1 (5 bases). There are 16 residues in the CDR3. Between the trimmed V and J ends, which lost 8 bases and 5 bases, there was a span of 21 bases. Looked up from germline, CDR1 is MNHEY and CDR2 is SMNVEV (reference sequence). CDR3 in DNA: TGTGCCAGCCGTTCTGAGGGCCTGCGGGACAATGAAAAACTGTTTTTT. Its translation is CASRSEGLRDNEKLFF.

The V and J genes are TRBV2 and TRBJ1-6; tentative D call: TRBD1 (6 bases). The CDR3 is made up of 14 amino acids. V lost 7 bases and J lost 10, with 17 bases in between. In germline, CDR1 is SNHLY, CDR2 FYNNEI. This CDR3 is CASTLVWGRSPLHF. CDR3 DNA sequence: TGTGCCAGCACCCTGGTATGGGGGCGATCACCCCTCCACTTT.

The V gene is TRBV10-3, the J gene TRBJ1-1; weak D call: TRBD1 (5 bases). V was trimmed by 6 bases and J by 0 bases, leaving 8 bases between them. The CDR3 consists of 13 residues. Looked up from germline, CDR1 is ENHRY and CDR2 is SYGVKD. The CDR3 protein is CAISREMNTEAFF. The DNA for the CDR3 is TGTGCCATCAGCAGGGAAATGAACACTGAAGCTTTCTTT.

This chain uses TRBV28 with TRBJ1-5, with D possibly matching TRBD1 (5 bases). Trimming took 5 bases from V and 0 from J, leaving 14 bases between them. The CDR3 consists of 16 residues. Germline V lookup: CDR1 MDHEN, CDR2 SYDVKM. CDR3 residues: CASSGRTYHSNQPQHF. CDR3 DNA sequence: TGTGCCAGCAGTGGGAGGACATATCATAGCAATCAGCCCCAGCATTTT.

The gene calls are TRBV6-5 and TRBJ1-5; D remains ambiguous. The CDR3 has 15 amino acids. CDR1 and CDR2 from the germline V gene are MNHEY and SVGAGI. V was cut by 0 bases and J by 5 bases, with 11 bases left in between. CDR3 in DNA: TGTGCCAGCAGTTACTCGACCGGGATGCATCAGCCCCAGCATTTT. Its translation is CASSYSTGMHQPQHF.

This sequence joins TRBV5-5 and TRBJ2-5; TRBD2 agrees at 9 bases. CDR1 is SGHKS, CDR2 YYEKEE, per germline (reference sequence). The CDR3 loop spans 17 amino acids. J was trimmed by 0 bases and V by 0 bases; bases with no gene match: 6. CDR3 loop: CASSLVGLAGYQETQYF. The CDR3 DNA reads TGTGCCAGCAGCTTGGTTGGGCTAGCGGGGTACCAAGAGACCCAGTACTTC.

V is TRBV20-1 and J is TRBJ1-4; D may be TRBD1 (6 bases). Germline CDR1 reads DFQATT; CDR2 reads SNEGSKA (reference sequence). The CDR3 is made up of 16 amino acids. V was clipped by 3 bases and J by 4 bases, with 18 bases between them. CDR3 nucleotides: TGCAGTGCTAGTTCCCCAACAGGGTGGGATAATGAAAAACTGTTTTTT. Residues: CSASSPTGWDNEKLFF.

In regard to this clone: A junction end diverges from the germline sequence, so it may reflect a read error. The chain employs TRBV20-1 and TRBJ2-3, with a weak D call TRBD2 (5 bases). The germline V gene has CDR1 DFQATT and CDR2 SNEGSKA (reference sequence). The CDR3 totals 10 residues. The CDR3: CSARGDTQYF. The CDR3 DNA reads as TGCAGTGCGAGAGGGGATACGCAGTATTTT.

A remark on this clone: One end of the junction is discordant with germline, which a read error may explain. This chain joins TRBV7-3 and TRBJ1-2; 12 bases line up with TRBD1. The CDR3 has 16 residues. Germline-derived CDR1 and CDR2 are SGHTA and FQGTGA. The DNA of the CDR3 is TGTGTCAGCAGCCCTGGGACAGGGGGCAGCGTCTTTGGCTACACCTTC. Amino acids: CVSSPGTGGSVFGYTF.

The chain carries TRBV5-6 and TRBJ2-1; D perhaps matches TRBD2 (5 bases). The CDR3 extends over 13 amino acids. Deletions cut 2 bases from V and 7 bases from J, with 10 bases between. Per germline, CDR1 SGHDT and CDR2 YYEEEE. Written as DNA, the CDR3 is TGTGCCAGCAGCTTTGACTACTCGAATGAGCAGTTCTTC. It codes for CASSFDYSNEQFF.

DNA of the CDR3: TGTGCCAGCAGCCCAGAAGGTCACCGTGAAAAACTGTTTTTT. Translation gives CASSPEGHREKLFF. The rearrangement links TRBV9 to TRBJ1-4, with D uncertain. CDR3 length equals 14 residues. Between the trimmed V and J ends, which lost 4 bases and 7 bases, there was a span of 14 bases. CDR1 and CDR2 (germline): SGDLS, YYNGEE.

Written as DNA, the CDR3 is TGTGCCAGCAGCTCCGGACGGACGAACACCGGGGAGCTGTTTTTT. This encodes CASSSGRTNTGELFF. The chain is built from TRBV11-1 and TRBJ2-2, with D unresolved. Trimming removed 4 bases from V and 0 bases from J, with 9 bases in between. Germline V gene lookup returns CDR1 SGHAT and CDR2 FQDESV (reference sequence). CDR3 size: 15 residues. Full variable domain (missing parts from reference TRBV11-1 and TRBJ2-2): EAEVAQSPRYKITEKSQAVAFWCDPISGHATLYWYRQILGQGPELLVQFQDESVVDDSQLPKDRFSAERLKGVDSTLKIQPAELGDSAMYLCASSSGRTNTGELFFGEGSRLTVL.

The rearrangement links TRBV5-6 to TRBJ1-5; D gene ambiguous. Germline CDR1 SGHDT, CDR2 YYEEEE. The CDR3 extends over 16 amino acids. V was cut by 0 bases and J by 1 base, with 11 bases left in between. The CDR3 sequence is CASSLAGGHSNQPQHF. CDR3 nucleotide sequence: TGTGCCAGCAGCTTGGCCGGCGGCCACAGCAATCAGCCCCAGCATTTT.

CDR3 nucleotide sequence: TGTGCCAGCAGCCTCTTGGGCTCCTACGAGCAGTACTTC. It yields the protein CASSLLGSYEQYF. The chain recombines TRBV6-2 or TRBV6-3 with TRBJ2-7; D call uncertain. V lost 6 bases and J 0 bases, leaving 9 bases between the germline ends. The CDR3 runs to 13 residues. The germline V gene has CDR1 MNHEY and CDR2 SVGEGT.

The V and J genes are TRBV2 and TRBJ1-6; D remains ambiguous. The V end was cut by 6 bases, the J end by 5 bases, with 5 bases between. Per germline, CDR1 SNHLY and CDR2 FYNNEI. This CDR3 has 12 residues. The CDR3, as DNA: TGTGCCAGCAGGTTGAATAATTCACCCCTCCACTTT. Encoded protein: CASRLNNSPLHF.